Following are 6 T cell receptor beta chains from one sample sequenced in a study of T-cell reconstitution after alpha-beta-depleted transplantation in children. Using unique molecular identifiers, the investigators prepared the TCRbeta library. TCRdb analysed the PCR reads with MiXCR anew, one entry per CDR3 protein. The sample carries about 50,000 distinct CDR3 sequences, about 5.7% recorded once. The material was PBMCs, mostly from graft donor cells, obtained 60 days after TCRalphabeta/CD19-depleted stem cell transplant. The receptor set was obtained from a female patient younger than 10 who had a stem cell transplant for aplastic anemia, so the T cells may come from the graft donor.

This clonotype was seen a few times. The rearrangement joins TRBV12-3 or TRBV12-4 to TRBJ2-5; 8 bases are a match to TRBD2. This CDR3 region has 16 residues. The J segment lost 5 bases and the V segment lost 5 bases, leaving 13 bases of the junction unmatched. The CDR3 loop reads CASSPAGSGVGETQYF. In DNA form, the CDR3 reads TGTGCCAGCAGTCCGGCGGGTAGCGGGGTGGGGGAGACCCAGTACTTC.

This clonotype was detected many times. The chain recombines TRBV5-1 with TRBJ2-7, with D possibly being TRBD2 (5 bases). Trimming stripped 2 bases from V and 5 bases from J, with 11 bases between. Germline V CDR1 and CDR2: SGHRS, YFSETQ. CDR3 length equals 13 residues. The CDR3 spells CASSFRLSNEQYF. CDR3 DNA sequence: TGCGCCAGCAGCTTTCGACTATCCAACGAGCAGTACTTC.

This clonotype has just a few counts. The chain links TRBV19 to TRBJ1-1, with D unresolved. The length of the CDR3 is 13 residues. The V and J ends lost 3 bases and 0 bases respectively, with 5 bases between them. Germline V CDR1 and CDR2: LNHDA, SQIVND (reference sequence). CDR3: CASSIGMNTEAFF. The CDR3 nucleotides read TGTGCCAGTAGTATCGGTATGAACACTGAAGCTTTCTTT.

This clonotype came up many times. V is TRBV7-9 and J is TRBJ1-4, with TRBD1 as a possible D gene (6 bases). The CDR3 runs to 15 residues. V lost 4 bases and J 3 bases, leaving 12 bases between the germline ends. Germline CDR1 SEHNR, CDR2 FQNEAQ (reference sequence). The CDR3 DNA is TGTGCCAGCAGCTACCGGGACACACCTAATGAAAAACTGTTTTTT. Its translation is CASSYRDTPNEKLFF. Together with reference TRBV7-9 and TRBJ1-4, the CDR3 gives the full variable domain: DTGVSQNPRHKITKRGQNVTFRCDPISEHNRLYWYRQTLGQGPEFLTYFQNEAQLEKSRLLSDRFSAERPKGSFSTLEIQRTEQGDSAMYLCASSYRDTPNEKLFFGSGTQLSVL.

The sample holds many counts of this clonotype. The chain uses TRBV6-5 and TRBJ1-1, with 9 bases aligning to TRBD1. V shed 6 bases, J shed 1 base, and the junction held 6 bases outside the gene matches. CDR1 is MNHEY and CDR2 is SVGAGI in the germline V gene. This CDR3 is 15 amino acids long. The CDR3 nucleotides read TGTGCCAGCAGGGGACAGGGAGGGAAGAACACTGAAGCTTTCTTT. This translates into CASRGQGGKNTEAFF.

This clonotype came up many times. The chain employs TRBV12-3 or TRBV12-4 and TRBJ1-5, with a possible D match to TRBD1 (5 bases). V gave up 6 bases and J gave up 2 bases, with 14 bases separating them. The CDR3 has 15 residues. CDR3: CASRLQVMGNQPQHF. The CDR3 coding sequence is TGTGCCAGCAGGTTACAGGTTATGGGCAATCAGCCCCAGCATTTT.